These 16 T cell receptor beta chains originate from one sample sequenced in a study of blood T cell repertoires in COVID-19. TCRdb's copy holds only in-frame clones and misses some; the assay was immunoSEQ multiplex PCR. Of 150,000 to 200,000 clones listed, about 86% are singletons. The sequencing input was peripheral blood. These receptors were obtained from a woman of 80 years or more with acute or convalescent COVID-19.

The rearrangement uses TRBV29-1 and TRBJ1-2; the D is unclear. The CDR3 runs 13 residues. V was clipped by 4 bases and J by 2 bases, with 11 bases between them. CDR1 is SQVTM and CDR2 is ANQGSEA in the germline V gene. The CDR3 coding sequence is TGCAGCGTTGGAGATAACTGGAACTATGGCTACACCTTC. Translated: CSVGDNWNYGYTF.

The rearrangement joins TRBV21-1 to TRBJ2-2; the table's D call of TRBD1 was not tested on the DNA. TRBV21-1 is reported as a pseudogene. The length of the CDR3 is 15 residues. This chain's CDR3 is CASSKPRDRGEVLFF. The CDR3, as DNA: TGTGCCAGCAGCAAACCCCGGGACAGGGGGGAAGTGCTGTTTTTT.

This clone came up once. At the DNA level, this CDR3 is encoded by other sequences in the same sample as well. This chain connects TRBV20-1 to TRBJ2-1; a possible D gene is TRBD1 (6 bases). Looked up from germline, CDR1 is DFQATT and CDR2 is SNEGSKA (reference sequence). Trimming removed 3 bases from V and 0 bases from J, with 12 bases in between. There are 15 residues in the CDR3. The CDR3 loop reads CSASGRGSSYNEQFF. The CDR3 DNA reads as TGCAGTGCTAGTGGTAGGGGGAGCTCCTACAATGAGCAGTTCTTC.

CDR3 coding DNA: TGTGCCAGCAGCGCGCGAACAGGGTACGGGGAGCTGTTTTTT. Its protein product is CASSARTGYGELFF. V and J are TRBV9 and TRBJ2-2; the D gene is possibly TRBD1 (6 bases). The CDR3 has 14 residues. Per germline, CDR1 SGDLS and CDR2 YYNGEE. Between the trimmed V and J ends, which lost 3 bases and 7 bases, there was a span of 13 bases. The full variable domain, its missing parts supplied by reference TRBV9 and TRBJ2-2, is DSGVTQTPKHLITATGQRVTLRCSPRSGDLSVYWYQQSLDQGLQFLIQYYNGEERAKGNILERFSAQQFPDLHSELNLSSLELGDSALYFCASSARTGYGELFFGEGSRLTVL.

CDR3 DNA: TGTGCCAGCAGTAACCGGACTCGTTGGCCCACCCAGTACTTC. As protein: CASSNRTRWPTQYF. The chain carries TRBV6-5 and TRBJ2-5; maybe TRBD2 (5 bases). Trimming cost V 5 bases and J 8 bases, with 18 bases left between them. Germline V gene lookup returns CDR1 MNHEY and CDR2 SVGAGI. The CDR3 spans 14 residues.

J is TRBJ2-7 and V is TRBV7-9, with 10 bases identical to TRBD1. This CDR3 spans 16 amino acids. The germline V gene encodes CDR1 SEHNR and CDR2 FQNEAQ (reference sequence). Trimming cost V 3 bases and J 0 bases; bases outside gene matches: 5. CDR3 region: CASSLGQGPRSYEQYF. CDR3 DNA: TGTGCCAGCAGCTTGGGACAGGGGCCCCGCTCCTACGAGCAGTACTTC.

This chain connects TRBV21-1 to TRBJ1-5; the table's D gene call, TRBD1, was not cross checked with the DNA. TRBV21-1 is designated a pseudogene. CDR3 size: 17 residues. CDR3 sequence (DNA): TGTGCCAGCAGCAAAGCGGCAGGAAAGGGGAGCAATCAGCCCCAGCATTTT. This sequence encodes CASSKAAGKGSNQPQHF.

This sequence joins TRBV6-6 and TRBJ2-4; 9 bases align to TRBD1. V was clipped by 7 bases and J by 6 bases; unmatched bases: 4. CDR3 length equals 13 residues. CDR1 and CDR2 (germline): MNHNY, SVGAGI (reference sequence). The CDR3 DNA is TGTGCCAGCATGGGGGGACAGGGAAACATTCAGTACTTC. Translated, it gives CASMGGQGNIQYF.

DNA for the CDR3: TGCGCCAGCGGACAGGGGGTGAACACTGAAGCTTTCTTT. Its protein is CASGQGVNTEAFF. The gene calls are TRBV5-1 and TRBJ1-1; 10 positions agree with TRBD1. CDR1 and CDR2 from the germline V gene are SGHRS and YFSETQ. The CDR3 length is 13 residues. The ends lost 7 bases at V and 0 bases at J; junction bases unmatched: 0.

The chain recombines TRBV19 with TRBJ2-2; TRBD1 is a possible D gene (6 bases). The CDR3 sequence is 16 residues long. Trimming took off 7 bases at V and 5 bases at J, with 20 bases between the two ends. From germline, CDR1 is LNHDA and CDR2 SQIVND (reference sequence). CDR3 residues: CASTPQGLFETGELFF. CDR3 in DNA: TGTGCCAGTACCCCCCAGGGGTTGTTCGAGACCGGGGAGCTGTTTTTT.

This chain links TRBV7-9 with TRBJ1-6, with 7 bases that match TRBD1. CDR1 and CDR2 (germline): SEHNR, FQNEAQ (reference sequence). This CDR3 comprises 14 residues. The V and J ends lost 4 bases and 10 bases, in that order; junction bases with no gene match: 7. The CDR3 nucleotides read TGTGCCAGCAGCTCTGACAGGGTACGGTCACCCCTCCACTTT. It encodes CASSSDRVRSPLHF.

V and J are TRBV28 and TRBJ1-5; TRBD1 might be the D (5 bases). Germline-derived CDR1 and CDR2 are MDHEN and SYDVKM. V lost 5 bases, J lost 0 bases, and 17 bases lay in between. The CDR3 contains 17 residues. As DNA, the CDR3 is TGTGCCAGCAGTCCACCCCAGCAGGGCTATAGCAATCAGCCCCAGCATTTT. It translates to CASSPPQQGYSNQPQHF.

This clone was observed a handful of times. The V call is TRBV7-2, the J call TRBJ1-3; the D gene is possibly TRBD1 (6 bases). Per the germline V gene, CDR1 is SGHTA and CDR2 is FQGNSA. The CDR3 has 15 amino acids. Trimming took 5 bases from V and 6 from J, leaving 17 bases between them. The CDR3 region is CASSPEGTIPNTIYF. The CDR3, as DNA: TGTGCCAGCAGCCCCGAGGGGACAATCCCAAACACCATATATTTT. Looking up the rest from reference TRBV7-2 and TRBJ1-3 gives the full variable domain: GAGVSQSPSNKVTEKGKDVELRCDPISGHTALYWYRQSLGQGLEFLIYFQGNSAPDKSGLPSDRFSAERTGGSVSTLTIQRTQQEDSAVYLCASSPEGTIPNTIYFGEGSWLTVV.

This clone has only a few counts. DNA of the CDR3: TGCAGCGTCCTAGGACAGGATGATAATGGCTACACCTTC. Encoded protein: CSVLGQDDNGYTF. The gene calls are TRBV29-1 and TRBJ1-2, with 7 bases matching TRBD1. The CDR3 extends over 13 amino acids. Germline values: CDR1 SQVTM, CDR2 ANQGSEA. The V segment lost 6 bases and the J segment 6 bases; nucleotides outside the gene matches: 10.

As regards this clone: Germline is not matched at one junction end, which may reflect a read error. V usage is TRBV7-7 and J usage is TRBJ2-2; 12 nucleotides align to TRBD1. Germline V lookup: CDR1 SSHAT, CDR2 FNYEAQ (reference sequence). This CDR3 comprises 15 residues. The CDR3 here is CASSGDRGLTGELFF. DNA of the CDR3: TGTGCTAGCAGCGGGGACAGGGGGCTCACCGGGGAGCTGTTTTTT.

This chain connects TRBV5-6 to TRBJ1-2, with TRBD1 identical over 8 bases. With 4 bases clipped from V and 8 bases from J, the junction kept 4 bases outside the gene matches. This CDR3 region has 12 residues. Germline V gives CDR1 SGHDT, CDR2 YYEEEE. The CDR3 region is CASSRDRRGYTF. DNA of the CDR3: TGTGCCAGCAGCCGGGACAGGCGAGGCTACACCTTC.